Listed here are 23 T cell receptor beta chains from one sample, sequenced in a study of post-analysis software for immune sequencing data. Regarding the study as a whole: Among 5 or 6 TRBV segments more frequent in patients than controls were TRBV5-6, TRBV5-1 and TRBV20-1.

Their cognate antigens are unknown. cDNA libraries of TCR beta carried unique molecular identifiers. TCRdb re-analysed the PCR reads in MiXCR, keeping a single row per CDR3 protein. The table includes more than 350,000 distinct CDR3 sequences, 39% detected once. The sample was blood. All receptors come from a girl aged 2 to 10 with multiple sclerosis.

This rearrangement joins TRBV6-6 to TRBJ1-5; 8 nucleotides agree with TRBD1. The CDR3 covers 17 residues. V was clipped by 0 bases and J by 4 bases; unmatched bases: 8. The germline V gene has CDR1 MNHNY and CDR2 SVGAGI (reference sequence). The chain's CDR3 is CASSYSLSDRGNQPQHF. CDR3 bases: TGTGCCAGCAGTTACTCTCTTTCCGACAGGGGAAATCAGCCCCAGCATTTT.

J is TRBJ1-5 and V is TRBV3-1; D unresolved. The germline CDR1 and CDR2 sequences are LGHDT and YNNKEL (reference sequence). V lost 1 base and J 7 bases, leaving 11 bases between the germline ends. CDR3 size: 14 residues. The DNA of the CDR3 is TGTGCCAGCAGCCAAGGGACGAAGGGACAGCCCCAGCATTTT. Its translation: CASSQGTKGQPQHF.

The V and J genes are TRBV20-1 and TRBJ2-7; 8 nucleotides line up with TRBD2. Germline V gives CDR1 DFQATT, CDR2 SNEGSKA (reference sequence). CDR3 length: 15 residues. J was trimmed by 1 base and V by 0 bases; bases with no gene match: 5. The CDR3 nucleotides are TGCAGTGCTAGAGATAGGCGGGAGGTTTCCTACGAGCAGTACTTC. Translating it yields CSARDRREVSYEQYF.

This clonotype was picked up a small number of times. The V call is TRBV5-1, the J call TRBJ2-7; 10 nucleotides line up with TRBD1. The CDR3 loop spans 14 amino acids. V shed 1 base, J shed 6 bases, and the junction held 4 bases outside the gene matches. Germline CDR1 and CDR2: SGHRS and YFSETQ. This CDR3 is CASSLMGDRGEQYF. The CDR3 DNA is TGCGCCAGCAGCTTGATGGGGGACAGGGGCGAGCAGTACTTC.

CDR3 sequence reads: CASSLAGIETQYF. The CDR3 DNA reads TGTGCCAGCAGCTTAGCGGGTATCGAGACCCAGTACTTC. The chain couples TRBV7-9 to TRBJ2-5; D gene unclear. The length of the CDR3 is 13 residues. Germline values: CDR1 SEHNR, CDR2 FQNEAQ (reference sequence). V was pared by 0 bases and J by 5 bases, with 7 bases between.

The table lists this clonotype with a few counts. The CDR3 sequence is CASSLVGAGVSEQYF. In nucleotides, the CDR3 is TGTGCCAGCAGCTTAGTTGGAGCGGGAGTGAGCGAGCAGTACTTC. This chain links TRBV7-2 with TRBJ2-4; TRBD2 matches at 8 bases. The end of the DNA is better explained by TRBJ2-7, so the J call may be wrong. Germline V lookup: CDR1 SGHTA, CDR2 FQGNSA. This CDR3 is built from 15 residues.

Turning to this clonotype: Sequence at one end of the junction differs from germline and may be a read error. The chain couples TRBV15 to TRBJ2-7, with D perhaps TRBD2 (5 bases). This CDR3 has 20 amino acids. CDR1 and CDR2 from the germline V gene are LNHNV and YYDKDF (reference sequence). The CDR3 sequence is CAASRDAGDVWELVLSEQYF. The CDR3 bases are TGTGCCGCCAGCAGAGACGCGGGCGACGTGTGGGAGCTCGTTCTCAGCGAGCAGTACTTC.

The rearrangement uses TRBV11-1 and TRBJ1-2; D is ambiguous. The CDR3 sequence is 14 residues long. Germline-derived CDR1 and CDR2 are SGHAT and FQDESV (reference sequence). Between the trimmed V and J ends, which lost 2 bases and 4 bases, there was a span of 11 bases. This CDR3 reads CASSLNGHLYGYTF. The CDR3 coding sequence is TGTGCCAGCAGCTTAAATGGGCACCTCTATGGCTACACCTTC.

This clonotype was detected only a few times. This chain uses TRBV5-1 with TRBJ2-1; maybe TRBD1 (5 bases). V was shortened by 0 bases and J by 7 bases, with 14 bases between the two germline ends. This CDR3 comprises 15 residues. Germline V gives CDR1 SGHRS, CDR2 YFSETQ. The CDR3 reads CASSLDGAPLNEQFF. DNA for the CDR3: TGCGCCAGCAGCTTGGATGGGGCGCCCCTGAATGAGCAGTTCTTC. The entire variable domain, with the rest obtained from reference TRBV5-1 and TRBJ2-1, is as follows: KAGVTQTPRYLIKTRGQQVTLSCSPISGHRSVSWYQQTPGQGLQFLFEYFSETQRNKGNFPGRFSGRQFSNSRSEMNVSTLELGDSALYLCASSLDGAPLNEQFFGPGTRLTVL.

The V gene is TRBV28, the J gene TRBJ2-1, with D maybe TRBD2 (5 bases). The germline gives CDR1 MDHEN, CDR2 SYDVKM. V lost 9 bases and J lost 5, with 20 bases in between. The CDR3 loop spans 15 amino acids. The CDR3 sequence: CASLPGIVPHNEQFF. CDR3 nucleotide sequence: TGTGCCAGTCTCCCCGGGATAGTGCCCCACAATGAGCAGTTCTTC.

The chain combines TRBV14 with TRBJ2-5; D ambiguous. V gave up 3 bases and J gave up 7 bases, with 12 bases separating them. Germline CDR1 reads SGHDN; CDR2 reads FVKESK. There are 13 residues in the CDR3. The CDR3 region has the DNA TGTGCCAGCAGCCAGTGGGCGGCCCGGACCCAGTACTTC. Translating gives CASSQWAARTQYF.

The CDR3 sequence: CASAGTGMYEQYF. The CDR3 nucleotides are TGTGCCTCCGCTGGGACAGGGATGTACGAGCAGTACTTC. V gene TRBV10-3 combines with J gene TRBJ2-7; 9 bases align to TRBD1. The germline V gene has CDR1 ENHRY and CDR2 SYGVKD. CDR3 length equals 13 residues. Trimming removed 11 bases from V and 4 bases from J; junction bases left unmatched: 9.

The gene calls are TRBV7-2 and TRBJ2-2, with 10 bases lining up with TRBD2. V shed 5 bases, J shed 6 bases, and the junction held 12 bases outside the gene matches. Germline-derived CDR1 and CDR2 are SGHTA and FQGNSA. The CDR3 is made up of 17 amino acids. CDR3 bases: TGTGCCAGCAGCACACAACCTGGACTAGCGGTTTCCGGGGAGCTGTTTTTT. It yields the protein CASSTQPGLAVSGELFF. Based on the CDR3 plus reference TRBV7-2 and TRBJ2-2, the full variable domain is GAGVSQSPSNKVTEKGKDVELRCDPISGHTALYWYRQSLGQGLEFLIYFQGNSAPDKSGLPSDRFSAERTGGSVSTLTIQRTQQEDSAVYLCASSTQPGLAVSGELFFGEGSRLTVL.

This chain connects TRBV10-3 to TRBJ2-1, with TRBD1 matching 9 bases. The junction had 6 bases not matched to a gene; V was cut back by 0 bases and J by 6 bases. Germline CDR1 is ENHRY and CDR2 is SYGVKD. There are 16 residues in the CDR3. For the CDR3, the DNA is TGTGCCATCAGTGAGTCGAGGACAGGGGCTCGCAATGAGCAGTTCTTC. It codes for CAISESRTGARNEQFF.

The chain employs TRBV7-2 and TRBJ1-4, with 8 bases aligning to TRBD1. The CDR3 length is 14 residues. CDR1 SGHTA and CDR2 FQGNSA come from the germline V gene. With 5 bases clipped from V and 7 bases from J, the junction kept 6 bases outside the gene matches. The CDR3 here is CASSPRTGIEKLFF. In nucleotides, the CDR3 is TGTGCCAGCAGCCCCCGGACAGGGATTGAAAAACTGTTTTTT.

The V gene is TRBV6-5, the J gene TRBJ1-2; the D gene is possibly TRBD1 (5 bases). The CDR3 covers 16 residues. Trimming left V 4 bases short and J 4 bases short, with 19 bases between. Germline lookup yields CDR1 MNHEY and CDR2 SVGAGI. The CDR3 DNA is TGTGCCAGCAGTTCCCCAACTAGGCAGGGCTCCTATGGCTACACCTTC. It codes for CASSSPTRQGSYGYTF.

This clonotype showed up just a few times. The chain carries TRBV12-3 or TRBV12-4 and TRBJ1-5; TRBD1 might be the D (5 bases). CDR3 length: 16 amino acids. Trimming stripped 0 bases from V and 5 bases from J, with 14 bases between. The CDR3 DNA follows: TGTGCCAGCAGTTTAGCGCGCGGGGCGAGAGATCAGCCCCAGCATTTT. This sequence encodes CASSLARGARDQPQHF.

This clonotype was seen a few times. The genes are TRBV10-3 and TRBJ2-5; D is unclear. Near its end, the DNA agrees better with TRBJ2-7, so the J call may be wrong. The CDR3 has 13 amino acids. Germline V gene sequence: CDR1 ENHRY, CDR2 SYGVKD. Written as DNA, the CDR3 is TGTGCCATCAGTGAGATACAGAATTACGAGCAGTACTTC. As protein: CAISEIQNYEQYF.

Here the CDR3 reads CAVRDEVWNEQFF. DNA for the CDR3: TGTGCCGTACGGGACGAAGTCTGGAATGAGCAGTTCTTC. The chain employs TRBV6-2 or TRBV6-3 and TRBJ2-1, with D possibly being TRBD1 or TRBD2 (5 bases each). The germline V gene has CDR1 MNHEY and CDR2 SVGEGT. The CDR3 spans 13 residues. V shed 11 bases and J shed 7 bases, with 18 bases lying between them.

V usage is TRBV6-2 or TRBV6-3 and J usage is TRBJ2-3; 7 bases line up with TRBD2. Trimming at V came to 2 bases and at J to 4 bases, leaving 9 bases not matched to a gene. Germline V CDR1 and CDR2: MNHEY, SVGEGT. The CDR3 is 16 amino acids. In DNA, the CDR3 is TGTGCCAGCAGTTACGGCGGGAGCGCTAGCGCAGATACGCAGTATTTT. It translates to CASSYGGSASADTQYF.

This chain links TRBV7-2 with TRBJ2-5; 8 bases are a match to TRBD1. CDR1 is SGHTA and CDR2 is FQGNSA in the germline V gene. The CDR3 covers 14 residues. V shed 6 bases and J 5 bases; nucleotides not matched to a gene: 8. CDR3 coding DNA: TGTGCCAGCAGTTCCCCAGGGGGCTACGAGACCCAGTACTTC. Residues: CASSSPGGYETQYF.

The chain uses TRBV7-7 and TRBJ2-7; D call uncertain. CDR3 length: 15 residues. With 5 bases removed from V and 2 bases from J, the gap between germline ends came to 16 bases. The germline gives CDR1 SSHAT, CDR2 FNYEAQ (reference sequence). CDR3 nucleotides: TGTGCCAGCAGCCCGGACCACAGACCCACCTACGAGCAGTACTTC. Protein: CASSPDHRPTYEQYF.

A few counts support this clonotype. The rearrangement joins TRBV6-2 or TRBV6-3 to TRBJ2-1; the D call may be TRBD1 or TRBD2 (5 bases each). Germline V CDR1 and CDR2: MNHEY, SVGEGT. This CDR3 is built from 17 residues. V dropped 6 bases and J dropped 6 bases, with 24 bases sitting between them. CDR3: CASRKSIGDRWGNEQFF. DNA for the CDR3: TGTGCCAGCAGAAAATCGATCGGGGACCGATGGGGCAATGAGCAGTTCTTC.